This record covers a single TCR beta chain. This sample is drawn from a study of blood T cell repertoires in COVID-19. Study details: Samples taken during acute and convalescent COVID-19 were collected in the United States, Italy and Spain. In each case, the material was cDNA or gDNA derived from T cells, B-cell-depleted T cells, or PBMCs.

Original handling: The assay estimated nucleated cells by amplifying reference gene primers. The assay was immunoSEQ multiplex PCR, and TCRdb's table has in-frame clones only and misses some. From that table come the V and J calls and clone size; the DNA was used to work out D and trimming. The sample lists about 230,000 clones; about 91% were seen once. V lost 2 bases and J lost 4, with 12 bases in between. Germline values: CDR1 SEHNR, CDR2 FQNEAQ (reference sequence). This CDR3 has 15 residues. Participants were placed into cohorts based on the clinical history they reported. The sequencing input was PBMCs or T cells enriched from blood (not recorded which). The chain couples TRBV7-9 to TRBJ1-3; perhaps TRBD1 as D (6 bases). This clonotype was sampled from a middle-aged woman with acute COVID-19. CDR3 sequence: CASSLWSGVGNTIYF. The CDR3 region has the DNA TGTGCCAGCAGCTTATGGTCAGGGGTCGGAAACACCATATATTTT. The entire variable domain, with the rest obtained from reference TRBV7-9 and TRBJ1-3, is as follows: DTGVSQNPRHKITKRGQNVTFRCDPISEHNRLYWYRQTLGQGPEFLTYFQNEAQLEKSRLLSDRFSAERPKGSFSTLEIQRTEQGDSAMYLCASSLWSGVGNTIYFGEGSWLTVV.